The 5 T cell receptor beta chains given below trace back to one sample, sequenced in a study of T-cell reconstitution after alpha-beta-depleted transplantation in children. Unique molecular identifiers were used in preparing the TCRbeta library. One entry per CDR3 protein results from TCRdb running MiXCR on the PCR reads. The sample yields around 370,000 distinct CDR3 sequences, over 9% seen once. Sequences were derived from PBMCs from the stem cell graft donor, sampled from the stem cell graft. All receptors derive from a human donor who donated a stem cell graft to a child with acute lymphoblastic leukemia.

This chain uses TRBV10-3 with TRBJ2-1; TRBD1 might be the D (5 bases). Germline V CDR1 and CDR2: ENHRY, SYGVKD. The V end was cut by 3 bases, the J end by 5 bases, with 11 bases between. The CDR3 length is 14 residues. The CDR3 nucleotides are TGTGCCATCAGTGAAGTAGCACAGGACAATGAGCAGTTCTTC. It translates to CAISEVAQDNEQFF.

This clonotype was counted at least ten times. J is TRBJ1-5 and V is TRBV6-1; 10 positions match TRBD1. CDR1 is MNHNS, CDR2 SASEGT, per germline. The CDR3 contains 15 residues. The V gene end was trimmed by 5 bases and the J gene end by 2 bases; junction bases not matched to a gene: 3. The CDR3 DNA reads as TGTGCCAGCAGTCGGGACAGGGGAGGCAATCAGCCCCAGCATTTT. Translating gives CASSRDRGGNQPQHF.

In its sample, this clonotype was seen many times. CDR3 sequence: CASSRTPVGEQYF. The CDR3 region has the DNA TGCGCCAGCAGCCGTACCCCTGTGGGTGAGCAGTACTTC. V usage is TRBV4-1 and J usage is TRBJ2-7; D gene uncertain. With 4 bases removed from V and 7 bases from J, the gap between germline ends came to 14 bases. This CDR3 has 13 residues. Germline V lookup: CDR1 MGHRA, CDR2 YSYEKL.

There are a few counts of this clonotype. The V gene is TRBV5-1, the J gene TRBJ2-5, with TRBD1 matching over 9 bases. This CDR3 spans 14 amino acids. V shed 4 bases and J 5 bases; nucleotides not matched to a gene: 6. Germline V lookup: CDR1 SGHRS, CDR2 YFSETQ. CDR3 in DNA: TGCGCCAGCAGCAAATACAGGGGGCATGAGACCCAGTACTTC. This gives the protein CASSKYRGHETQYF. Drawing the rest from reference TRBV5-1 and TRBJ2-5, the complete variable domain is KAGVTQTPRYLIKTRGQQVTLSCSPISGHRSVSWYQQTPGQGLQFLFEYFSETQRNKGNFPGRFSGRQFSNSRSEMNVSTLELGDSALYLCASSKYRGHETQYFGPGTRLLVL.

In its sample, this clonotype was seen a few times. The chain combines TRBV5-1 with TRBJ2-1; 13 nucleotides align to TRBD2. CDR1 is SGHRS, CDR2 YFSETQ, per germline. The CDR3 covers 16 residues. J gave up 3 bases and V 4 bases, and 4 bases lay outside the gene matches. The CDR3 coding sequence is TGCGCCAGCAGCCGGACTAGCGGGAGTATCTACAATGAGCAGTTCTTC. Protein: CASSRTSGSIYNEQFF.